These 18 T cell receptor beta chains share one sample of origin, sequenced in a study of T cell responses to AZD1222 COVID-19 vaccine. Sequencing used immunoSEQ multiplex PCR; TCRdb keeps in-frame clones, though not all of them. The sample lists about 180,000 clones, over 80% occurring once. The sample was peripheral blood, taken 28 days after the second dose of the MenACWY control vaccine. The receptor set was obtained from an adult who received the MenACWY meningococcal vaccine as a control.

The genes are TRBV27 and TRBJ2-7; 10 bases are a match to TRBD2. The CDR3 has 15 amino acids. Germline V gene lookup returns CDR1 MNHEY and CDR2 SMNVEV (reference sequence). V gave up 3 bases and J gave up 7 bases; unmatched junction bases: 9. The DNA of the CDR3 is TGTGCCAGCAGTTTCTCGGCAGCGGGGGGGCAGGAGCAGTACTTC. This codes for CASSFSAAGGQEQYF.

This chain uses TRBV18 with TRBJ1-4; D is unresolved. The V end was cut by 1 base, the J end by 8 bases, with 17 bases between. The V gene's germline CDR1 is KGHSH and CDR2 LQKENI. The CDR3 totals 16 residues. For the CDR3, the DNA is TGTGCCAGCTCACCACGGGAGGCAGCCCGGTCGGAAAAACTGTTTTTT. It translates to CASSPREAARSEKLFF.

In regard to this clone: Within the sample, other DNA sequences also encode this same CDR3. The chain couples TRBV7-2 to TRBJ2-2; D not resolved. V dropped 1 base and J dropped 5 bases, with 5 bases sitting between them. Germline assignment: CDR1 SGHTA and CDR2 FQGNSA. The CDR3 spans 13 residues. CDR3 nucleotides: TGTGCCAGCAGCTTAGGAGGTACCGGGGAGCTGTTTTTT. This codes for CASSLGGTGELFF.

The J gene is TRBJ1-2, the V gene TRBV27, with TRBD1 as a possible D gene (6 bases). The CDR3 loop spans 13 amino acids. Germline CDR1 is MNHEY and CDR2 is SMNVEV (reference sequence). The germline V and J ends were trimmed by 8 bases and 4 bases, with 14 bases remaining between them. The CDR3 region is CASGITGFYGYTF. CDR3 in DNA: TGTGCCAGCGGGATTACAGGGTTCTATGGCTACACCTTC.

V gene TRBV10-3 combines with J gene TRBJ1-6; TRBD1 agrees at 9 bases. CDR3 length equals 14 residues. Germline CDR1 reads ENHRY; CDR2 reads SYGVKD. V was pared by 5 bases and J by 9 bases, with 5 bases of the junction left unmatched. CDR3 protein: CAISRDRVASPLHF. The CDR3 DNA reads TGTGCCATCAGTCGGGACAGGGTGGCTTCACCCCTCCACTTT.

J is TRBJ1-5 and V is TRBV7-2; 7 bases are a match to TRBD1. The V and J ends lost 4 bases and 4 bases, in that order; junction bases with no gene match: 4. Per germline, CDR1 SGHTA and CDR2 FQGNSA. The CDR3 spans 14 residues. The CDR3 region has the DNA TGTGCCAGCAGCTCTGGGACAGCTAATCAGCCCCAGCATTTT. It yields the protein CASSSGTANQPQHF.

The CDR3, as DNA: TGTGCCAGCAGCCCTCGCTTTAGCACCGGGGAGCTGTTTTTT. It translates to CASSPRFSTGELFF. The V gene is TRBV7-2, the J gene TRBJ2-2; D call uncertain. The germline CDR1 and CDR2 sequences are SGHTA and FQGNSA. V was pared by 5 bases and J by 4 bases, with 11 bases between. CDR3 size: 14 residues.

V is TRBV30 and J is TRBJ1-2, with D maybe TRBD1 (6 bases). V lost 1 base, J lost 4 bases, and 16 bases lay in between. The CDR3 is 15 amino acids. Germline V gene lookup returns CDR1 GTSNPN and CDR2 SVGIG (reference sequence). The CDR3 DNA is TGTGCCTGGAGTGCCACGACAGGCCCTCCCTATGGCTACACCTTC. As protein: CAWSATTGPPYGYTF.

The chain couples TRBV7-9 to TRBJ1-1, with a weak D call TRBD1 (5 bases). Germline V CDR1 and CDR2: SEHNR, FQNEAQ (reference sequence). Trimming took off 1 base at V and 4 bases at J, with 13 bases between the two ends. The CDR3 spans 15 residues. In nucleotides, the CDR3 is TGTGCCAGCAGCTTAGGGGCAGGGATAGGCACTGAAGCTTTCTTT. Translating it yields CASSLGAGIGTEAFF.

This clone was found a few times. The chain joins TRBV5-1 to TRBJ1-1, with D maybe TRBD1 (6 bases). Germline values: CDR1 SGHRS, CDR2 YFSETQ. There are 14 residues in the CDR3. The V and J ends lost 4 bases and 4 bases respectively, with 14 bases between them. The DNA for the CDR3 is TGCGCCAGCAGCCGGGGGGCAGCGGGCACTGAAGCTTTCTTT. Translation gives CASSRGAAGTEAFF.

The chain recombines TRBV30 with TRBJ2-3; weak D call: TRBD2 (5 bases). The germline V and J ends were trimmed by 4 bases and 3 bases, with 8 bases remaining between them. Germline-derived CDR1 and CDR2 are GTSNPN and SVGIG (reference sequence). This CDR3 is 12 amino acids long. CDR3 DNA: TGTGCCTGGAACACGGGAACAGATACGCAGTATTTT. Its translation is CAWNTGTDTQYF.

V gene TRBV6-2 or TRBV6-3 combines with J gene TRBJ1-2; D is undetermined. Trimming took 7 bases from V and 4 from J, leaving 16 bases between them. CDR3 size: 14 residues. CDR1 is MNHEY and CDR2 is SVGEGT in the germline V gene. CDR3 DNA sequence: TGTGCCAGCACCCCCCCTGGGGTTCTCTATGGCTACACCTTC. Translation gives CASTPPGVLYGYTF.

The table lists this clone with a count of one. The rearrangement joins TRBV11-3 to TRBJ2-7, with D perhaps matching TRBD2 (6 bases). Germline CDR1 and CDR2: SGHNT and YENEEA. This CDR3 has 14 residues. V was cut by 1 base and J by 3 bases, with 10 bases left in between. In DNA form, the CDR3 reads TGTGCCAGCAGCTTAGTAGGAGGGGACTACGAGCAGTACTTC. Its protein is CASSLVGGDYEQYF.

The chain uses TRBV24-1 and TRBJ2-7; 7 positions match TRBD2. From germline, CDR1 is KGHDR and CDR2 SFDVKD. The CDR3 consists of 16 residues. Trimming removed 2 bases from V and 4 bases from J; junction bases left unmatched: 10. The DNA of the CDR3 is TGTGCCACCAGTGATTCCCAAGGGAGGGGTGGGTACGAGCAGTACTTC. Protein: CATSDSQGRGGYEQYF.

The chain links TRBV7-3 to TRBJ2-7, with a possible D match to TRBD1 (7 bases). The germline CDR1 and CDR2 sequences are SGHTA and FQGTGA. Trimming shortened V by 5 bases and J by 3 bases, and 11 bases separated the two germline ends. The CDR3 has 13 amino acids. The DNA of the CDR3 is TGTGCCAGCAGCCCCCAGGGGGGCTACGAGCAGTACTTC. Residues: CASSPQGGYEQYF.

This sequence joins TRBV2 and TRBJ2-1; possibly TRBD2 for D (6 bases). Trimming stripped 6 bases from V and 12 bases from J, with 24 bases between. Germline V CDR1 and CDR2: SNHLY, FYNNEI. This CDR3 is built from 15 residues. The CDR3 DNA is TGTGCCAGCAGCGGGGGACTTGACACGGGCAAAGGGCAGTTCTTC. This codes for CASSGGLDTGKGQFF.

V is TRBV19 and J is TRBJ1-1; TRBD1 is a possible D gene (5 bases). Trimming pared 11 bases from V and 5 bases from J, leaving 18 bases between. The CDR3 is made up of 13 amino acids. Germline values: CDR1 LNHDA, CDR2 SQIVND (reference sequence). The CDR3 loop reads CAGSVWGGTEAFF. Here the CDR3 DNA reads TGTGCCGGGTCGGTGTGGGGCGGAACTGAAGCTTTCTTT.

The V call is TRBV7-2, the J call TRBJ2-1; D is unresolved. There are 11 residues in the CDR3. CDR1 is SGHTA, CDR2 FQGNSA, per germline. The V gene lost 2 bases and the J gene lost 5 bases, with 1 base spanning the gap. The DNA of the CDR3 is TGTGCCAGCAGCTTACACAATGAGCAGTTCTTC. This codes for CASSLHNEQFF.